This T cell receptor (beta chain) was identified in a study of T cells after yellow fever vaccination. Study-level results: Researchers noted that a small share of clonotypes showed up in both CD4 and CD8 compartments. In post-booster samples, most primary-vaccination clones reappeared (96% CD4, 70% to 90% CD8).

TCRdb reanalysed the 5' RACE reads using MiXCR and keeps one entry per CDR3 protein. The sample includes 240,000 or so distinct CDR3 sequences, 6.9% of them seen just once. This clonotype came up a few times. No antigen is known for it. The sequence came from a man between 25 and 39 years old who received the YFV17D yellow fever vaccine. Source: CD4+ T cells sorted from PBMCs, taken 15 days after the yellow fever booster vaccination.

The CDR3: CASSYGRTQETQYF. The CDR3 region has the DNA TGTGCCAGCAGTTATGGGAGAACCCAAGAGACCCAGTACTTC. This sequence joins TRBV6-5 and TRBJ2-5; tentative D call: TRBD2 (5 bases). CDR1 is MNHEY and CDR2 is SVGAGI in the germline V gene. Trimming shortened V by 3 bases and J by 1 base, and 9 bases separated the two germline ends. The CDR3 totals 14 residues.